This entry describes one TCR beta chain. This entry belongs to a study of blood T cell repertoires in COVID-19. Turning to the study itself: PBMCs, B-cell-depleted T cells, or T cells provided the cDNA or gDNA that made up the material.

CDR3 size: 14 residues. V lost 3 bases to trimming and J lost 2 bases; unmatched junction nucleotides: 4. The germline CDR1 and CDR2 sequences are KGHSH and LQKENI. Generated by immunoSEQ multiplex PCR, the TCRdb table keeps only in-frame clones and is missing some. The data hold approximately 300,000 clones, with more than 75% observed a single time. Sequenced sample: PBMCs or T cells enriched from blood (not recorded which). The chain recombines TRBV18 with TRBJ2-7, with 7 bases aligning to TRBD2. This clonotype was sampled from a woman aged 18-29 years who had recovered from COVID-19. CDR3: CASSPGEGTYEQYF. The CDR3 DNA follows: TGTGCCAGCTCACCTGGGGAGGGAACCTACGAGCAGTACTTC.